This T cell receptor beta chain was captured by sequencing in a study of esophageal squamous cell carcinoma under preoperative chemotherapy (dated by TCRdb to the late 2010s). Background on the whole study: The study profiled TCR repertoires of both peripheral blood T cells and tumor-infiltrating lymphocytes. The cohort comprised about 5 patients with primary esophageal squamous cell carcinoma. Repertoires from samples collected before paclitaxel-nedaplatin therapy were compared with repertoires from samples collected after the therapy. The effects of paclitaxel-nedaplatin chemotherapy on T-cell receptor repertoires in patients with esophageal squamous cell carcinoma were assessed. The paper as a whole reports these results and caveats: The analysis included only five patients with esophageal squamous cell carcinoma, making the cohort small. Rather than arising solely from local clonal changes, post-treatment tumor-infiltrating lymphocytes appeared to come partly from peripheral T cells that migrated into the tumor. After chemotherapy, peripheral T cells showed a significant rise in TCR diversity, whereas tumor-infiltrating lymphocytes did not. Paclitaxel-nedaplatin therapy caused immediate and substantial changes in clonotype frequency, and abundant clones were more likely to contract than to amplify.

As to this clonotype: Its antigen has not been determined. Germline is not matched at one junction end, which may reflect a read error.

Its CDR3 holds 15 amino acids, cysteine through phenylalanine. Only the CDR3 DNA is retained, 45 bases long and in frame from the first base. The sample's time point, from its label and the paper: after preoperative PTX-NDP chemotherapy. Paclitaxel-nedaplatin was administered to patients as preoperative chemotherapy before surgery. Library creation used PCR. Sequencing was performed on a HiSeq X Ten. High-throughput sequencing was used to characterize the TCR repertoires. TCRdb reanalyzed the raw reads on its own, using fastp at Q25 for trimming and MiXCR for clone calling, and kept in-frame beta chains. Rows are unified per CDR3 protein, each entry keeping the most common DNA and genes. Counted in this sample were around 9,700 distinct CDR3 sequences; roughly 60% of them appeared once. Just under 30% of the sample belongs to the ten largest clones.

This clonotype was sampled from a human donor with esophageal squamous cell carcinoma. The donor label of this sample is uncertain. The rearrangement combines TRBV12-3 or TRBV12-4 with TRBJ1-6; there is no confident call for the D gene. Sampling was conducted from a patient given preoperative chemotherapy. The CDR3 reads as follows: CASSRTSSDNSPLHF. The DNA sequence is as follows: TGTGCCAGCAGTAGGACCTCCTCCGATAATTCACCCCTCCACTTT.